This record covers a single T cell receptor beta chain. What it recognizes is unknown. Profiling relied on immunoSEQ multiplex PCR, and the TCRdb table lists in-frame clones only, not all of them. Among roughly 130,000 clones listed, approximately 90% were seen once. This entry belongs to a study of T cell responses to AZD1222 COVID-19 vaccine. In the study overall: Samples with a second dose at about 4 or about 12 weeks were pooled together.

Study results and caveats: White British ancestry dominated among donors, who included more females, and clonal diversity was possibly underestimated.

Germline CDR1 SGDLS, CDR2 YYNGEE. This CDR3 has 13 amino acids. Trimming removed 6 bases from V and 6 bases from J; junction bases left unmatched: 8. This specimen consisted of peripheral blood, obtained on day 0 of AZD1222 vaccination. The receptor was isolated from an adult in good health. The gene calls are TRBV9 and TRBJ1-2; 7 bases are a match to TRBD1. CDR3 region: CASTHGTVHGYTF. The CDR3 DNA reads TGTGCCAGCACTCACGGGACAGTCCATGGCTACACCTTC.